This TCR beta chain was sequenced during a study of PD-L1 blockade in urothelial cancer. This CDR3 contains 16 residues. V shed 4 bases, J shed 6 bases, and the junction held 6 bases outside the gene matches. In germline, CDR1 is MNHNS, CDR2 SASEGT. Profiled with immunoSEQ multiplex PCR; TCRdb holds only in-frame clones, not every one. The sample yields tens of thousands of clones, 91% seen once. Described time point: peripheral blood 6 weeks after treatment start. The J gene is TRBJ2-3, the V gene TRBV6-1, with 14 nucleotides matching TRBD2. Sequencing used PBMCs, obtained around atezolizumab (anti-PD-L1) treatment. This clonotype originated in a man in his sixties or seventies with urothelial cancer. In nucleotides, the CDR3 is TGTGCCAGCAGTGGGCGGACTAGCGGGAGGACGGATACGCAGTATTTT. It yields the protein CASSGRTSGRTDTQYF.